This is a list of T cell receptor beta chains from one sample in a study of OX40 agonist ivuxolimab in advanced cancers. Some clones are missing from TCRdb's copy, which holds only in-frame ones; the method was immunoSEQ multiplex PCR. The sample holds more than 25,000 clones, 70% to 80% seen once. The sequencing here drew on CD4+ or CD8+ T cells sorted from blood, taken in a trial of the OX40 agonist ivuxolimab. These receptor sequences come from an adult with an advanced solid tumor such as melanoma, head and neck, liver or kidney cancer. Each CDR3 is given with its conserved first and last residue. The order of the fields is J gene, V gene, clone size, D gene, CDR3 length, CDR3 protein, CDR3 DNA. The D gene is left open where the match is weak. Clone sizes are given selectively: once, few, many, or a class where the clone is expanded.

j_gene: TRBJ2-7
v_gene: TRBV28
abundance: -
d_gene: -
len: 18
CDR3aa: CASSTSVAGAQGSYEQYF
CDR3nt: -

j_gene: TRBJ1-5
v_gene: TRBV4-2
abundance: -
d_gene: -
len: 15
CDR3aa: CASSQEYHSNQPQHF
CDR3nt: TGTGCCAGCAGCCAAGAATATCATAGCAATCAGCCCCAGCATTTT

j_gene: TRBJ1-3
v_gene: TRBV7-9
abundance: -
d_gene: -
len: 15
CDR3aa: CASSPSWARGNTIYF
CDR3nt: TGTGCCAGCAGCCCCTCTTGGGCGCGGGGAAACACCATATATTTT

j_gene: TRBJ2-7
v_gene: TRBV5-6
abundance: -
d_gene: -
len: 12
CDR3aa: CASSFSFAEQYF
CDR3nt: TGTGCCAGCAGCTTTAGCTTTGCCGAGCAGTACTTC

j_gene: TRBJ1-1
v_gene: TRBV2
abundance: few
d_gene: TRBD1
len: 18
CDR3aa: CASRRRGQGRGLDTEAFF
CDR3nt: TGTGCCAGCAGACGCCGGGGACAGGGAAGGGGGCTGGACACTGAAGCTTTCTTT

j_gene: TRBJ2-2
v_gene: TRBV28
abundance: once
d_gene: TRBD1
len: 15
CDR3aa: CASSQGQVSTGELFF
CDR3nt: TGTGCCAGCAGCCAGGGACAGGTCTCCACCGGGGAGCTGTTTTTT

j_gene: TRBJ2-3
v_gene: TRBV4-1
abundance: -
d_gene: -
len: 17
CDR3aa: CASSQDGAIPGTDTQYF
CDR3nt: TGCGCCAGCAGCCAAGATGGAGCGATCCCTGGGACAGATACGCAGTATTTT

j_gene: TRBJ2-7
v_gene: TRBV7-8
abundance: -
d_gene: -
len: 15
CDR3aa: CASSNVRALFMEQYF
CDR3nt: TGTGCCAGCAGCAATGTCCGGGCCCTCTTTATGGAGCAGTACTTC

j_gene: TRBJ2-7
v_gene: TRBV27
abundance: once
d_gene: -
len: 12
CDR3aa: CASSLQGHEQYF
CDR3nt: TGTGCCAGCAGTCTCCAGGGCCACGAGCAGTACTTC

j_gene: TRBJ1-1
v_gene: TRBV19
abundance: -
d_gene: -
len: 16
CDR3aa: CASKIRGVGMNTEAFF
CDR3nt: TGTGCCAGTAAAATTCGGGGGGTCGGGATGAACACTGAAGCTTTCTTT

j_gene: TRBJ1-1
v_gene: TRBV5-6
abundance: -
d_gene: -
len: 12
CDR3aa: CASSQWTTEAFF
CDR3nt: TGTGCCAGCAGCCAATGGACAACTGAAGCTTTCTTT

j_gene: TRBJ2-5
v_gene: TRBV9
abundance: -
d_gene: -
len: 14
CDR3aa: CASSVDYTVETQYF
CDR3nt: TGTGCCAGCAGCGTAGATTATACCGTAGAGACCCAGTACTTC

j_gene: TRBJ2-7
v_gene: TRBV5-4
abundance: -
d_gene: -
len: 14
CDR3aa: CASSSRRGPYEQYF
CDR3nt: TGTGCCAGCAGCTCCCGCAGGGGACCATACGAGCAGTACTTC

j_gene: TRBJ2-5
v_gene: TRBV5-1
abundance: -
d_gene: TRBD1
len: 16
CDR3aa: CASSFPGQGIQETQYF
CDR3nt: TGCGCCAGCAGCTTTCCGGGACAGGGAATCCAAGAGACCCAGTACTTC

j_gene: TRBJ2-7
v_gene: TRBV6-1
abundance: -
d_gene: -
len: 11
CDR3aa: CASLLGYEQYF
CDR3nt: TGTGCCAGCTTGTTGGGCTACGAGCAGTACTTC

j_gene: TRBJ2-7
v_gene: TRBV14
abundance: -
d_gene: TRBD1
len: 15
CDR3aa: CASSPPGTGHYEQYF
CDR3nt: TGTGCCAGCAGCCCCCCCGGGACAGGCCACTACGAGCAGTACTTC

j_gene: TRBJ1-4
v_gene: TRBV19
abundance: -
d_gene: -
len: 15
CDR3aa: CASTPKRVSREKLFF
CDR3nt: TGTGCCAGTACCCCTAAGCGAGTTTCGCGGGAAAAACTGTTTTTT

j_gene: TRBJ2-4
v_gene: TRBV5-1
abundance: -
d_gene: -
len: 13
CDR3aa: CASSPDSSNIQYF
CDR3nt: TGCGCCAGCAGCCCGGACAGTTCAAACATTCAGTACTTC

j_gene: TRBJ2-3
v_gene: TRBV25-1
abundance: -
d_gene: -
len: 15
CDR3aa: CASSGRKKDTDTQYF
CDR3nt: TGTGCCAGCAGTGGCCGAAAGAAAGACACAGATACGCAGTATTTT

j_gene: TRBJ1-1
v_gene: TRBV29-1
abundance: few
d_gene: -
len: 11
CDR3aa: CSVSQYTEAFF
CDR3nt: TGCAGCGTTTCACAATACACTGAAGCTTTCTTT

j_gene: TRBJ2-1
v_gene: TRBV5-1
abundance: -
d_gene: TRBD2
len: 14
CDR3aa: CASSSPSLAVEQFF
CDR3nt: TGCGCCAGCAGCAGCCCATCTCTAGCGGTTGAGCAGTTCTTC

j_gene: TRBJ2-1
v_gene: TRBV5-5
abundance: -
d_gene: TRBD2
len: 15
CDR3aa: CASSILAGGWDEQFF
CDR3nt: TGTGCCAGCAGCATTCTAGCGGGGGGCTGGGATGAGCAGTTCTTC